The 5 T cell receptor beta chains in this list originate from one sample, sequenced in a study of somatic mutations in cytotoxic T cells in rheumatoid arthritis (dated by TCRdb to about 2017). The library was obtained by the immunoSEQ multiplex PCR assay. TCRdb carries this immuneACCESS record with in-frame sequences only. Its versions omit some clonotypes, under half of them owing to an unresolved V gene in the studies checked, with the rest unexplained. This sample holds 5,500 to 6,000 clones; about four fifths were observed only once. Jointly, the top ten make up 3.5% to 5% of the sample. The source material was CD8+ T cells sorted from blood. The receptors come from an adult with rheumatoid arthritis.

The V and J genes are TRBV6-4 and TRBJ2-6, with 9 nucleotides matching TRBD2. The CDR3 consists of 16 residues. V was pared by 5 bases and J by 0 bases, with 2 bases of the junction left unmatched. From germline, CDR1 is MRHNA and CDR2 SNTAGT. The CDR3 DNA follows: TGTGCCAGCAGTAATAGCGGGAGCTCTGGGGCCAACGTCCTGACTTTC. Translation: CASSNSGSSGANVLTF.

This clone has a handful of counts. The V gene is TRBV6-4, the J gene TRBJ2-1; TRBD2 agrees at 12 bases. This CDR3 comprises 15 residues. Per germline, CDR1 MRHNA and CDR2 SNTAGT. After removal of 6 bases from V and 4 bases from J, the junction contained 4 bases not matched to a gene. DNA of the CDR3: TGTGCCAGCAGCACCGGGACTAGCGGGTACAATGAGCAGTTCTTC. It encodes CASSTGTSGYNEQFF.

This chain connects TRBV2 to TRBJ1-2; D remains unclear. Germline V gene sequence: CDR1 SNHLY, CDR2 FYNNEI. The CDR3 extends over 14 amino acids. Trimming shortened V by 6 bases and J by 5 bases, and 16 bases separated the two germline ends. For the CDR3, the DNA is TGTGCCAGCAGGTCAAACGGATTACGGTATGGCTACACCTTC. Translating it yields CASRSNGLRYGYTF.

The genes are TRBV30 and TRBJ1-4, with D possibly matching TRBD1 (6 bases). V lost 3 bases and J 5 bases, leaving 7 bases between the germline ends. This CDR3 region has 12 residues. The V gene's germline CDR1 is GTSNPN and CDR2 SVGIG (reference sequence). This CDR3 reads CAWSRGNEKLFF. In DNA form, the CDR3 reads TGTGCCTGGAGCAGGGGAAATGAAAAACTGTTTTTT.

The rearrangement joins TRBV19 to TRBJ2-7; D is undetermined. V dropped 5 bases and J dropped 2 bases, with 16 bases sitting between them. The CDR3 sequence is 15 residues long. Germline-derived CDR1 and CDR2 are LNHDA and SQIVND (reference sequence). CDR3 nucleotide sequence: TGTGCCAGTAGTGTAACAGCCTCTGGCACCTACGAGCAGTACTTC. Translation: CASSVTASGTYEQYF. Drawing the rest from reference TRBV19 and TRBJ2-7, the complete variable domain is DGGITQSPKYLFRKEGQNVTLSCEQNLNHDAMYWYRQDPGQGLRLIYYSQIVNDFQKGDIAEGYSVSREKKESFPLTVTSAQKNPTAFYLCASSVTASGTYEQYFGPGTRLTVT.